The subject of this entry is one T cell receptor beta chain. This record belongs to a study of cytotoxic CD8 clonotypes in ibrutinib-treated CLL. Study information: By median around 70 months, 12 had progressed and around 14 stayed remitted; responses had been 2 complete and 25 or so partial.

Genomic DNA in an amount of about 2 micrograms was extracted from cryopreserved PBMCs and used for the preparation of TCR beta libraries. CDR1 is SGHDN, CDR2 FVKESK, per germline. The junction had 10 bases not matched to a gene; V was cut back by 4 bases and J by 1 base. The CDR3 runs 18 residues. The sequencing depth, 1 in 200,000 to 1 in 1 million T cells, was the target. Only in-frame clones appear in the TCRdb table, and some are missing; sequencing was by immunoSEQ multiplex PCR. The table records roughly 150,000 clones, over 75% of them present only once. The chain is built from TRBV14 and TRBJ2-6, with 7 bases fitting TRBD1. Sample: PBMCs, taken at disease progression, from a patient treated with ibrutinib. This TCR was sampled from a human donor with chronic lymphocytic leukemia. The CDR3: CASSRNRGLTSGANVLTF. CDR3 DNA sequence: TGTGCCAGCAGCCGGAACAGGGGTTTAACTTCTGGGGCCAACGTCCTGACTTTC.